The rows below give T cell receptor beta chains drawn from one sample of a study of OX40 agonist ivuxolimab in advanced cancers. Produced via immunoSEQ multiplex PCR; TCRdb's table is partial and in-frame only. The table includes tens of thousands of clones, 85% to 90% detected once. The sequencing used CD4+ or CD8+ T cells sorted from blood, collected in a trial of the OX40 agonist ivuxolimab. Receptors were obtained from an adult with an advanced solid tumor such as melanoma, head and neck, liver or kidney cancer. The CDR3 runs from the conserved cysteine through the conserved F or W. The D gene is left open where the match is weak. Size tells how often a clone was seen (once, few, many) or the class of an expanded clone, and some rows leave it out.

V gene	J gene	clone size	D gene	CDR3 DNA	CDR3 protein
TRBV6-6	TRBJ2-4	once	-	TGTGCCAGCGGGACCTTAGCCAAAAACATTCAGTACTTC	CASGTLAKNIQYF
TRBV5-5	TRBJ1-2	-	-	TGTGCCAGCAGCTTCGAGTTAAACTATGGCTACACCTTC	CASSFELNYGYTF
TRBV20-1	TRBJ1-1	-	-	TGCAGTGCTATGGGTGAAGCTTTCTTT	CSAMGEAFF
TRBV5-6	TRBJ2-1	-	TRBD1	TGTGCCAGCAGCTTGACAGGGGCGAACACCTACAATGAGCAGTTCTTC	CASSLTGANTYNEQFF
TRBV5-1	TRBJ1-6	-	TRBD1	TGCGCCAGCAGCATCGGGACAGGGACAGATCCCCTCCACTTT	CASSIGTGTDPLHF
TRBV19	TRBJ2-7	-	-	TGTGCCAGTAGTTCTTCGGGACACACGACCTACGAGCAGTACTTC	CASSSSGHTTYEQYF
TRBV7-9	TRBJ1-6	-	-	TGTGCCAGCAGCAACCGGGACGGGAGCTCACCCCTCCACTTT	CASSNRDGSSPLHF
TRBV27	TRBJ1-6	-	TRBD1	TGTGCCAGCAGTTTGCGGGGGACAGTCAATTCACCCCTCCACTTT	CASSLRGTVNSPLHF
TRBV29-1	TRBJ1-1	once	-	TGCAGCGTTATCCGGGATCTAAACACTGAAGCTTTCTTT	CSVIRDLNTEAFF
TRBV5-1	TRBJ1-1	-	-	TGCGCCAGCAGCTTGGAAACGGACCCTGAAGCTTTCTTT	CASSLETDPEAFF
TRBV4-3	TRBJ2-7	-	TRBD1	TGCGCCAGCAGCCAAGATAGGGGGAACAGGGGCGAGCAGTACTTC	CASSQDRGNRGEQYF
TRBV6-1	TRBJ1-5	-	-	TGTGCCAGCACGAGTCCCCTTAGGGCCCAGCATTTT	CASTSPLRAQHF
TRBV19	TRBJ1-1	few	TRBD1	TGTGCCAGTAGTGCCTTAGACAGGGGGCTGGACACTGAAGCTTTCTTT	CASSALDRGLDTEAFF
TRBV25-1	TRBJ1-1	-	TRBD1	TGTGCCACCGGACAGGGTACGAACACTGAAGCTTTCTTT	CATGQGTNTEAFF
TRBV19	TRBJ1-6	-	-	TGTGCCACTCAGACCGGGGGAAGAGATTCACCCCTCCACTTT	CATQTGGRDSPLHF
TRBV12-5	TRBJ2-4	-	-	TGTGCTAGTGGTTTGATGGGGGCTTCGAGCATTCAGTACTTC	CASGLMGASSIQYF